Listed below are T cell receptor beta chains from one sample, sequenced in a study of CD8+CD57+ T cells in acquired aplastic anemia. TCRdb used MiXCR to reprocess the reads, holding one entry per CDR3 protein. The sample carries 250,000 to 350,000 distinct CDR3 sequences, around three fifths recorded once. Specimen: sorted CD4+, CD8+, or CD8+CD57+ T cells (not recorded which) from PBMCs. The receptors derive from a human donor with severe aplastic anemia or a healthy control (not recorded which). Both conserved end residues are part of each CDR3. Fields, in order: clone size, V gene, J gene, D gene, CDR3 protein, CDR3 DNA. The D gene is left open where the match is weak. The listing skips clone size in some rows; elsewhere it reads once, few, many or a size class.

clone_size: NA; v_call: TRBV5-4; j_call: TRBJ2-3; d_call: NA; cdr3_aa: CASSPGASRPDTQYF; cdr3_nt: TGTGCCAGCAGCCCGGGGGCCTCTCGGCCAGATACGCAGTATTTT
clone_size: NA; v_call: TRBV5-6; j_call: TRBJ2-3; d_call: NA; cdr3_aa: CASSDSASGTDTQYF; cdr3_nt: TGTGCCAGCAGTGACTCGGCTAGCGGCACAGATACGCAGTATTTT
clone_size: many; v_call: TRBV20-1; j_call: TRBJ1-3; d_call: NA; cdr3_aa: CSAQDRIRNTIYF; cdr3_nt: TGCAGTGCGCAGGACCGTATACGAAACACCATATATTTT
clone_size: NA; v_call: TRBV19; j_call: TRBJ2-7; d_call: NA; cdr3_aa: CASSTAISYEQYF; cdr3_nt: TGTGCCAGTAGTACAGCGATCTCCTACGAGCAGTACTTC
clone_size: NA; v_call: TRBV9; j_call: TRBJ1-2; d_call: TRBD1; cdr3_aa: CASSRGSGGEDYGYTF; cdr3_nt: TGTGCCAGCAGTCGCGGCTCAGGGGGCGAGGACTATGGCTACACCTTC
clone_size: NA; v_call: TRBV7-9; j_call: TRBJ1-1; d_call: NA; cdr3_aa: CASSLTGGFNNEAFF; cdr3_nt: TGTGCCAGCAGCTTAACCGGGGGTTTCAACAATGAAGCTTTCTTT
clone_size: NA; v_call: TRBV2; j_call: TRBJ1-2; d_call: TRBD1; cdr3_aa: CASSGGTGGFRSYGYTF; cdr3_nt: TGTGCCAGCAGTGGCGGGACAGGGGGCTTCAGAAGCTATGGCTACACCTTC
clone_size: NA; v_call: TRBV20-1; j_call: TRBJ2-6; d_call: NA; cdr3_aa: CSAGGGKRANVLTF; cdr3_nt: TGCAGTGCTGGTGGGGGTAAGAGGGCCAACGTCCTGACTTTC
clone_size: NA; v_call: TRBV10-3; j_call: TRBJ1-5; d_call: NA; cdr3_aa: CAISTTGLGDQPQHF; cdr3_nt: TGTGCCATCAGTACTACAGGACTAGGAGATCAGCCCCAGCATTTT
clone_size: NA; v_call: TRBV20-1; j_call: TRBJ1-2; d_call: NA; cdr3_aa: CSAPYLDRGYTF; cdr3_nt: TGCAGTGCCCCTTACTTAGATCGTGGCTACACCTTC
clone_size: NA; v_call: TRBV24-1; j_call: TRBJ1-5; d_call: NA; cdr3_aa: CATSVGALPQHF; cdr3_nt: TGTGCCACCAGTGTGGGGGCACTGCCCCAGCATTTT
clone_size: NA; v_call: TRBV19; j_call: TRBJ2-7; d_call: TRBD1; cdr3_aa: CASSKGQGAYEQYF; cdr3_nt: TGTGCCAGTAGTAAGGGACAGGGGGCCTACGAGCAGTACTTC
clone_size: NA; v_call: TRBV12-3/TRBV12-4; j_call: TRBJ1-1; d_call: NA; cdr3_aa: CASSTSLASGVGTEAFF; cdr3_nt: TGTGCCAGCAGTACGTCCCTAGCGTCAGGGGTGGGCACTGAAGCTTTCTTT
clone_size: NA; v_call: TRBV4-3; j_call: TRBJ2-7; d_call: NA; cdr3_aa: CASSQYRGGGYEQYF; cdr3_nt: TGCGCCAGCAGCCAATACAGGGGGGGAGGCTATGAGCAGTACTTC
clone_size: NA; v_call: TRBV29-1; j_call: TRBJ2-3; d_call: TRBD1; cdr3_aa: CSVEPDRGLSDTQYF; cdr3_nt: TGCAGCGTTGAACCCGACAGGGGGCTTTCGGATACGCAGTATTTT
clone_size: NA; v_call: TRBV24-1; j_call: TRBJ2-1; d_call: NA; cdr3_aa: CATSARDSSYNEQFF; cdr3_nt: TGTGCCACCAGTGCTAGAGACAGCTCCTACAATGAGCAGTTCTTC
clone_size: NA; v_call: TRBV20-1; j_call: TRBJ2-7; d_call: TRBD2; cdr3_aa: CSAGLAGGRGQYF; cdr3_nt: TGCAGTGCCGGGCTAGCGGGAGGGCGTGGGCAGTACTTC
clone_size: NA; v_call: TRBV7-6; j_call: TRBJ2-7; d_call: NA; cdr3_aa: CASSPGGDGYEQYF; cdr3_nt: TGTGCCAGCAGCCCAGGGGGGGATGGCTACGAGCAGTACTTC
clone_size: NA; v_call: TRBV24-1; j_call: TRBJ1-2; d_call: NA; cdr3_aa: CATSDGVGYTF; cdr3_nt: TGTGCCACCAGTGATGGGGTTGGCTACACCTTC
clone_size: many; v_call: TRBV28; j_call: TRBJ1-6; d_call: NA; cdr3_aa: CASSLNFPSPLHF; cdr3_nt: TGTGCCAGCAGTTTAAATTTTCCCTCACCCCTCCACTTT
clone_size: few; v_call: TRBV7-6; j_call: TRBJ2-5; d_call: NA; cdr3_aa: CASSLVVGETQYF; cdr3_nt: TGTGCCAGCAGCTTAGTAGTCGGTGAGACCCAGTACTTC
clone_size: NA; v_call: TRBV6-2/TRBV6-3; j_call: TRBJ2-4; d_call: TRBD2; cdr3_aa: CAIGLAGNLAKNIQYF; cdr3_nt: TGTGCCATCGGACTAGCGGGGAATCTAGCCAAAAACATTCAGTACTTC
clone_size: NA; v_call: TRBV25-1; j_call: TRBJ1-1; d_call: NA; cdr3_aa: CASSTGLGTEAFF; cdr3_nt: TGTGCCAGCAGTACAGGGCTTGGGACTGAAGCTTTCTTT
clone_size: NA; v_call: TRBV29-1; j_call: TRBJ1-2; d_call: NA; cdr3_aa: CSVVWGTYGYTF; cdr3_nt: TGCAGCGTTGTTTGGGGGACCTATGGCTACACCTTC
clone_size: many; v_call: TRBV9; j_call: TRBJ2-1; d_call: TRBD2; cdr3_aa: CASSHGLADYNEQFF; cdr3_nt: TGTGCCAGCAGCCATGGACTAGCGGACTACAATGAGCAGTTCTTC
clone_size: few; v_call: TRBV7-9; j_call: TRBJ2-1; d_call: TRBD1; cdr3_aa: CASSPGQVNEQFF; cdr3_nt: TGTGCCAGCAGCCCTGGACAGGTCAATGAGCAGTTCTTC
clone_size: NA; v_call: TRBV9; j_call: TRBJ2-1; d_call: TRBD2; cdr3_aa: CASSLLNLAGNEQFF; cdr3_nt: TGTGCCAGCAGCTTATTGAACCTAGCGGGCAATGAGCAGTTCTTC
clone_size: NA; v_call: TRBV5-8; j_call: TRBJ2-3; d_call: TRBD1; cdr3_aa: CASSRGQGYTDTQYF; cdr3_nt: TGTGCCAGCAGCCGAGGACAGGGCTACACAGATACGCAGTATTTT
clone_size: NA; v_call: TRBV10-3; j_call: TRBJ1-1; d_call: NA; cdr3_aa: CATGKGGALGEAFF; cdr3_nt: TGTGCCACCGGCAAAGGCGGGGCTCTCGGTGAAGCTTTCTTC
clone_size: NA; v_call: TRBV9; j_call: TRBJ2-1; d_call: TRBD2; cdr3_aa: CASSVTSGSEYEQFF; cdr3_nt: TGTGCCAGCAGCGTGACTAGCGGGAGTGAGTATGAGCAGTTCTTC
clone_size: NA; v_call: TRBV9; j_call: TRBJ1-1; d_call: NA; cdr3_aa: CASSVVSRNTEAFF; cdr3_nt: TGTGCCAGCAGCGTAGTGTCCAGGAACACTGAAGCTTTCTTT
clone_size: many; v_call: TRBV9; j_call: TRBJ2-1; d_call: NA; cdr3_aa: CASSVGSRGDEQFF; cdr3_nt: TGTGCCAGCAGCGTAGGGTCTAGGGGAGATGAGCAGTTCTTC
clone_size: NA; v_call: TRBV9; j_call: TRBJ2-3; d_call: NA; cdr3_aa: CASSERVWAQGTDTQYF; cdr3_nt: TGTGCCAGCAGTGAAAGAGTATGGGCGCAGGGCACAGATACGCAGTATTTT
clone_size: few; v_call: TRBV7-6; j_call: TRBJ2-5; d_call: TRBD2; cdr3_aa: CASSLVGMASGRAYQETQYF; cdr3_nt: TGTGCCAGCAGCTTAGTCGGGATGGCTAGCGGGAGGGCCTATCAAGAGACCCAGTACTTC
clone_size: many; v_call: TRBV5-1; j_call: TRBJ1-2; d_call: NA; cdr3_aa: CASSFLGQKNFYGYTF; cdr3_nt: TGCGCCAGCAGCTTCCTAGGACAGAAGAACTTCTATGGCTACACCTTC
clone_size: NA; v_call: TRBV6-6; j_call: TRBJ1-6; d_call: NA; cdr3_aa: CAISGAGTGNSPLHF; cdr3_nt: TGTGCCATCAGTGGCGCCGGGACGGGCAATTCACCCCTCCACTTT
clone_size: few; v_call: TRBV25-1; j_call: TRBJ2-3; d_call: TRBD1; cdr3_aa: CASSDDRGSRGTHTDTQYF; cdr3_nt: TGTGCCAGCAGTGACGACAGGGGAAGTCGAGGCACACACACAGATACGCAGTATTTT
clone_size: few; v_call: TRBV29-1; j_call: TRBJ2-5; d_call: NA; cdr3_aa: CSALTSGETQYF; cdr3_nt: TGCAGCGCCCTGACTAGTGGAGAGACCCAGTACTTC
clone_size: NA; v_call: TRBV11-2; j_call: TRBJ1-1; d_call: NA; cdr3_aa: CASSLKRGNTEAFF; cdr3_nt: TGTGCCAGCAGCTTAAAGAGGGGGAACACTGAAGCTTTCTTT
clone_size: NA; v_call: TRBV12-3/TRBV12-4; j_call: TRBJ1-2; d_call: NA; cdr3_aa: CASSRTAADYGYTF; cdr3_nt: TGTGCCAGCAGTCGGACAGCGGCCGACTATGGCTACACCTTC
clone_size: NA; v_call: TRBV5-1; j_call: TRBJ1-1; d_call: NA; cdr3_aa: CASSLQGHDTEAFF; cdr3_nt: TGCGCCAGCAGCTTACAGGGCCACGACACTGAAGCTTTCTTT
clone_size: few; v_call: TRBV2; j_call: TRBJ1-5; d_call: TRBD1; cdr3_aa: CASRSIQGRHQPQHF; cdr3_nt: TGTGCCAGCAGGAGTATACAGGGGCGGCATCAGCCCCAGCATTTT
clone_size: many; v_call: TRBV9; j_call: TRBJ1-6; d_call: NA; cdr3_aa: CASSVGRANSPLHF; cdr3_nt: TGTGCCAGCAGCGTGGGCAGGGCGAATTCACCCCTCCACTTT
clone_size: many; v_call: TRBV20-1; j_call: TRBJ2-2; d_call: TRBD2; cdr3_aa: CSARPRLAGGPGELFF; cdr3_nt: TGCAGTGCTAGACCGCGACTAGCGGGGGGGCCCGGGGAGCTGTTTTTT
clone_size: few; v_call: TRBV7-9; j_call: TRBJ1-1; d_call: NA; cdr3_aa: CASSLEGKTEAFF; cdr3_nt: TGTGCCAGCAGCTTAGAAGGGAAGACTGAAGCTTTCTTT
clone_size: NA; v_call: TRBV9; j_call: TRBJ1-2; d_call: TRBD1; cdr3_aa: CASSKGQRNYGYTF; cdr3_nt: TGTGCCAGCAGCAAGGGACAGCGGAACTATGGCTACACCTTC